This paragraph reports one T cell receptor (beta chain). Its target is unknown. TCRdb re-derived calls from the 5' RACE reads in MiXCR, one entry per CDR3 protein. The profile shows approximately 220,000 distinct CDR3 sequences, over 8% of them singletons. Per the germline V gene, CDR1 is SGHRS and CDR2 is YFSETQ. This CDR3 has 14 amino acids. V lost 7 bases, J lost 8 bases, and 12 bases stayed unmatched. The data are from a study of identical twins. General study findings and limits: Findings came from cross-sectional statistics, without long-term follow-up of donors. Beta out-of-frame twin sharing showed a weaker excess. There were fewer insertions in abundant cord blood beta clonotypes, but memory repertoires showed no such pattern. Models underestimated out-of-frame TCR alpha sharing in monozygotic twins.

The TCR sequence derives from a young woman in good health. The gene calls are TRBV5-1 and TRBJ2-1; 7 positions match TRBD1. Material for sequencing was memory (CD45RO+) T cells sorted from blood. The CDR3 nucleotides are TGCGCCAGCGGCCGAGGGACAGAGGGCGATGAGCAGTTCTTC. It yields the protein CASGRGTEGDEQFF. The full variable domain, rest sourced from reference TRBV5-1 and TRBJ2-1, is KAGVTQTPRYLIKTRGQQVTLSCSPISGHRSVSWYQQTPGQGLQFLFEYFSETQRNKGNFPGRFSGRQFSNSRSEMNVSTLELGDSALYLCASGRGTEGDEQFFGPGTRLTVL.